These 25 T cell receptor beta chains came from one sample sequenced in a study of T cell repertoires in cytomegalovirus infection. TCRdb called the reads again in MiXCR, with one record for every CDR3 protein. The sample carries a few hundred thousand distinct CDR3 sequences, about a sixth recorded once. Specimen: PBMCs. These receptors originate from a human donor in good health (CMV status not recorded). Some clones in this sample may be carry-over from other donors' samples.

The CDR3 region is CASSFSTGPEQYF. The CDR3 region has the DNA TGTGCCAGCAGTTTTTCGACAGGTCCCGAGCAGTACTTC. The chain combines TRBV28 with TRBJ2-7; perhaps TRBD1 as D (6 bases). Germline lookup yields CDR1 MDHEN and CDR2 SYDVKM. The V end lost 3 bases, the J end lost 6 bases, and 12 bases lay between the germline ends. The CDR3 runs to 13 residues.

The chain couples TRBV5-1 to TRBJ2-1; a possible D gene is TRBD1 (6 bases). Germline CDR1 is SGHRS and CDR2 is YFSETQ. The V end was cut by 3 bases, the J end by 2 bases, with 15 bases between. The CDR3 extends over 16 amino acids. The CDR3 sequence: CASSSGQSSAYNEQFF. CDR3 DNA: TGCGCCAGCAGCTCCGGACAGTCTTCTGCCTACAATGAGCAGTTCTTC.

CDR3 in amino acids: CSAGDRGYGANQPQHF. The CDR3, as DNA: TGCAGTGCTGGGGACAGGGGGTACGGAGCCAATCAGCCCCAGCATTTT. The J gene is TRBJ1-5, the V gene TRBV20-1; 11 bases map to TRBD1. The CDR3 spans 16 residues. Losses at the gene ends were 5 bases for V and 3 bases for J; bases not matched to a gene: 9. Germline CDR1 is DFQATT and CDR2 is SNEGSKA (reference sequence).

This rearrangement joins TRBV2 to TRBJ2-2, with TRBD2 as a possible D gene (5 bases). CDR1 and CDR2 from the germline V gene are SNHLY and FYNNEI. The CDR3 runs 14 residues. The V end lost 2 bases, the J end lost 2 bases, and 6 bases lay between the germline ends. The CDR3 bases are TGTGCCAGCAGTGAATCGGGAAACACCGGGGAGCTGTTTTTT. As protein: CASSESGNTGELFF.

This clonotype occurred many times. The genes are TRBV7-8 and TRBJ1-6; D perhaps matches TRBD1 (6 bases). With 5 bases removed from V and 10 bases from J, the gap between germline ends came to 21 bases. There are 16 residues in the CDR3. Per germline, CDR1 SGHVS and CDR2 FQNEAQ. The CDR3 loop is CASSAQGLGAGSPLHF. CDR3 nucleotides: TGTGCCAGCAGCGCCCAGGGGTTGGGGGCAGGATCACCCCTCCACTTT. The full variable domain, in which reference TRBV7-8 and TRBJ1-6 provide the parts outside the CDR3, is GAGVSQSPRYKVAKRGQDVALRCDPISGHVSLFWYQQALGQGPEFLTYFQNEAQLDKSGLPSDRFFAERPEGSVSTLKIQRTQQEDSAVYLCASSAQGLGAGSPLHFGNGTRLTVT.

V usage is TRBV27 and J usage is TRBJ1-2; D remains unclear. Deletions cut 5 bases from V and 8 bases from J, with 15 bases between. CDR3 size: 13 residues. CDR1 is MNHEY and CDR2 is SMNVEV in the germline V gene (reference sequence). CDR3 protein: CASSAYGDGGYTF. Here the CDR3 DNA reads TGTGCCAGCAGTGCCTACGGGGATGGGGGCTACACCTTC.

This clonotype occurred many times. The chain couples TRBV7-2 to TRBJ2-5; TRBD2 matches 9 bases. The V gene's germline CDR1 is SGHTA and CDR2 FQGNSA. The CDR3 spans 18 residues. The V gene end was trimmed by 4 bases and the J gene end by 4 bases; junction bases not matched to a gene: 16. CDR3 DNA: TGTGCCAGCAGCTCTTTGGGAATTGGGGCGGGGGGGCGAGAGACCCAGTACTTC. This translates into CASSSLGIGAGGRETQYF. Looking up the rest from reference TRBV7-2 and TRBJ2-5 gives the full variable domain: GAGVSQSPSNKVTEKGKDVELRCDPISGHTALYWYRQSLGQGLEFLIYFQGNSAPDKSGLPSDRFSAERTGGSVSTLTIQRTQQEDSAVYLCASSSLGIGAGGRETQYFGPGTRLLVL.

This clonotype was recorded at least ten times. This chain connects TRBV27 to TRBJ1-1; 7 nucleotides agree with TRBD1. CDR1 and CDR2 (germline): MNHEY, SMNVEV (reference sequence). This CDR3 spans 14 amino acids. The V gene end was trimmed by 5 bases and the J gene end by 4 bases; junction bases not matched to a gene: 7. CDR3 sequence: CASSPSQGITEAFF. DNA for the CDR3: TGTGCCAGCAGTCCCTCACAGGGGATCACTGAAGCTTTCTTT.

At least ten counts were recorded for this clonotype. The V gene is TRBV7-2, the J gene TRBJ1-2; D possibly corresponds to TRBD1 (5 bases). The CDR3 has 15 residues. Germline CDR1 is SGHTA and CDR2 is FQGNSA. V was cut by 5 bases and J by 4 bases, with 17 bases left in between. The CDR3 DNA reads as TGTGCCAGCAGCACCGGGGGGGGGGGTGCCTATGGCTACACCTTC. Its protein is CASSTGGGGAYGYTF.

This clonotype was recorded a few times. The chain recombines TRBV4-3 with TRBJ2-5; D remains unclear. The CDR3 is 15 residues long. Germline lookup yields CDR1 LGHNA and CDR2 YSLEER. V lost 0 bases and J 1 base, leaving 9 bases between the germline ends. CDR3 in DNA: TGCGCCAGCAGCCAAGATCTTTCTAGCCAAGAGACCCAGTACTTC. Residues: CASSQDLSSQETQYF.

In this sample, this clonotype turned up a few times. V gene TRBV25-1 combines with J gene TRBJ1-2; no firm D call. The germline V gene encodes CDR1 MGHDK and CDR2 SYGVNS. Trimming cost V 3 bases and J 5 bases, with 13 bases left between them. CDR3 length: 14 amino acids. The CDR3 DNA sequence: TGTGCCAGCAGTGAGTCAGAAGCACTTTATGGCTACACCTTC. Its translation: CASSESEALYGYTF.

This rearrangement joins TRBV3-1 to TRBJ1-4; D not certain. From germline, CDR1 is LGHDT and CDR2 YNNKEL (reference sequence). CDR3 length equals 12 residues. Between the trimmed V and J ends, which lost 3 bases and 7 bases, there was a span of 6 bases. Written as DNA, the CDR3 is TGTGCCAGCAGCCAGAGGACTGAAAAACTGTTTTTT. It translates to CASSQRTEKLFF.

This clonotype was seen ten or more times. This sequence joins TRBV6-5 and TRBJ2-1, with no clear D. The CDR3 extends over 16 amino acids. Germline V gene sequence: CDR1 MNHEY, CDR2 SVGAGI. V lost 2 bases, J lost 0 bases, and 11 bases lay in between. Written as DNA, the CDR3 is TGTGCCAGCAGTTACAATGAGTACCTCTCCTACAATGAGCAGTTCTTC. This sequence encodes CASSYNEYLSYNEQFF.

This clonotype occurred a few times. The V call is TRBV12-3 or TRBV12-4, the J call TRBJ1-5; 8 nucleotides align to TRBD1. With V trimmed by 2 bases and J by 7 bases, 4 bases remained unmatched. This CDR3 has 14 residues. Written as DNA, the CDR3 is TGTGCCAGCAGTTTAACAGGGGGTAGGCAGCCCCAGCATTTT. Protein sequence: CASSLTGGRQPQHF.

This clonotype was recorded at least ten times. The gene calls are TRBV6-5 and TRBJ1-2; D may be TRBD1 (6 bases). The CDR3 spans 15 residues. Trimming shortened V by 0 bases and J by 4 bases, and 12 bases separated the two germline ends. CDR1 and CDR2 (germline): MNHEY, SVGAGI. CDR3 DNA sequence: TGTGCCAGCAGTTACTCGAGGCAGGGGTCCTATGGCTACACCTTC. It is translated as CASSYSRQGSYGYTF.

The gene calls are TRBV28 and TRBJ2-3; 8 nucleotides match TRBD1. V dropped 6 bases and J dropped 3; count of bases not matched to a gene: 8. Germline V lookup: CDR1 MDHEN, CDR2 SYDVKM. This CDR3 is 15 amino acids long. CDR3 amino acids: CASSSDYRGTDTQYF. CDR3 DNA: TGTGCCAGCAGCTCCGACTACAGGGGGACAGATACGCAGTATTTT.

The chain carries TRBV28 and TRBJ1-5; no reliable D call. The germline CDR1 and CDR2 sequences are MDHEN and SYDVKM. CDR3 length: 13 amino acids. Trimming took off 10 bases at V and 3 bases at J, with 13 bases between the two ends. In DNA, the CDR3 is TGTGCCACCGCACGGGCGTTCAATCAGCCCCAGCATTTT. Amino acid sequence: CATARAFNQPQHF.

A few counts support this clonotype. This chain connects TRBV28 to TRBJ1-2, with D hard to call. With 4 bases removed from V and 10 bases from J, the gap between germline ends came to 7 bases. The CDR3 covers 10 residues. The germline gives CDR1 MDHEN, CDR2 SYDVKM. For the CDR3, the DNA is TGTGCCAGCAGTTATAAGGACTACACCTTC. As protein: CASSYKDYTF.

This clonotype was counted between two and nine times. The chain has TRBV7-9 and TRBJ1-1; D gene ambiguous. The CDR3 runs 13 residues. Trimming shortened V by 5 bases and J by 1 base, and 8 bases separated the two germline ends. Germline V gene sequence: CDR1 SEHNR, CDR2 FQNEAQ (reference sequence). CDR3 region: CASSAQANTEAFF. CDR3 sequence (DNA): TGTGCCAGCAGCGCCCAGGCGAACACTGAAGCTTTCTTT.

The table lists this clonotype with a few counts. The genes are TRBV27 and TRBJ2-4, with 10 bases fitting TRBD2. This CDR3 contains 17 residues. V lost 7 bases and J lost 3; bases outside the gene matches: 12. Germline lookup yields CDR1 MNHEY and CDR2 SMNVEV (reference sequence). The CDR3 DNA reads TGTGCCAGCACACTAGCGGGGTGGGAGTATGGCAAAAACATTCAGTACTTC. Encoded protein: CASTLAGWEYGKNIQYF.

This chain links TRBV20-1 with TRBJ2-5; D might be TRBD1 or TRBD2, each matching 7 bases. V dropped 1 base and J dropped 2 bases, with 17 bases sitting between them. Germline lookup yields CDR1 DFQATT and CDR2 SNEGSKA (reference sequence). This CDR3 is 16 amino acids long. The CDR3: CSARGWGGQTQETQYF. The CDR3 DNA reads TGCAGTGCTAGAGGTTGGGGGGGACAGACTCAAGAGACCCAGTACTTC.

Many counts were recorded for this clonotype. The CDR3 spells CASSLGGQMKGGYTF. Written as DNA, the CDR3 is TGTGCCAGCAGCCTTGGCGGACAGATGAAAGGTGGCTACACCTTC. This sequence joins TRBV28 and TRBJ1-2; D perhaps matches TRBD1 (6 bases). Germline CDR1 MDHEN, CDR2 SYDVKM. V was shortened by 6 bases and J by 7 bases, with 21 bases between the two germline ends. This CDR3 is built from 15 residues.

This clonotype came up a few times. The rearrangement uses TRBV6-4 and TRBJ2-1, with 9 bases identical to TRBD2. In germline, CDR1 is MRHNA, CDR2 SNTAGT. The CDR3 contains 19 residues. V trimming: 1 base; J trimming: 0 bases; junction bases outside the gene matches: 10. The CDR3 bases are TGTGCCAGCAGTGACTGGCGGGGGGGAATACCAAGCTCCTACAATGAGCAGTTCTTC. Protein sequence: CASSDWRGGIPSSYNEQFF.

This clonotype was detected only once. CDR3 loop: CASSDRGRDEQYF. CDR3 nucleotides: TGCGCCAGCAGCGACAGGGGCAGGGACGAGCAGTACTTC. This chain uses TRBV4-1 with TRBJ2-7; 8 bases fit TRBD1. The CDR3 extends over 13 amino acids. Germline loops: CDR1 MGHRA, CDR2 YSYEKL. Trimming at V came to 5 bases and at J to 5 bases, leaving 5 bases not matched to a gene.

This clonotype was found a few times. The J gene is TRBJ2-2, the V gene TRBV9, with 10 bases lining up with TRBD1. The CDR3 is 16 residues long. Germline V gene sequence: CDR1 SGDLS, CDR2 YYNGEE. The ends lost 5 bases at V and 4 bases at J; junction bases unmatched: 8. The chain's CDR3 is CASRGDRGLVTGELFF. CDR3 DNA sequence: TGTGCCAGCAGAGGAGACAGGGGGCTCGTCACCGGGGAGCTGTTTTTT.